The 3 T cell receptor beta chains given below trace back to one sample, sequenced in a study of control samples from healthy donors and cancer patients. The method was immunoSEQ multiplex PCR; TCRdb's version includes in-frame clones alone and lacks a portion of them. The sample consists of a few hundred thousand clones, more than 80% of them appearing once. The sequenced sample was PBMCs. The origin of the receptors is a man aged 40-49 years with head and neck cancer.

This clone was observed once. The chain carries TRBV7-3 and TRBJ2-7; TRBD1 might be the D (6 bases). V lost 5 bases, J lost 2 bases, and 13 bases lay in between. Germline CDR1 is SGHTA and CDR2 is FQGTGA. The CDR3 spans 14 residues. CDR3 bases: TGTGCCAGCAGCCCCGGACAGAACACCTACGAGCAGTACTTC. This translates into CASSPGQNTYEQYF.

The chain joins TRBV10-1 to TRBJ1-1; D is unclear. Germline lookup yields CDR1 WNHNN and CDR2 SYGVQD (reference sequence). Trimming removed 3 bases from V and 5 bases from J, with 19 bases in between. This CDR3 is 16 amino acids long. The DNA for the CDR3 is TGCGCCAGCAGTGATTCGAACTCTCCGCTGGGGACTGAAGCTTTCTTT. It encodes CASSDSNSPLGTEAFF.

In the case of this clone: The junction departs from the called germline gene at one end, perhaps through a read error. The chain combines TRBV5-6 with TRBJ2-7; D call uncertain. The CDR3 runs to 13 residues. Germline-derived CDR1 and CDR2 are SGHDT and YYEEEE. DNA for the CDR3: TGTGCCAGCAGCCACTCCCCTCCGCGCAATTTGTGCTTC. Amino acid sequence: CASSHSPPRNLCF.